Listed below are T cell receptor beta chains from one sample, sequenced in a study of blood T cell repertoires in COVID-19. The table came from immunoSEQ multiplex PCR; TCRdb's copy has only in-frame clones and leaves some out. The table has some 200,000 clones, 60% to 80% seen once. The sample consisted of peripheral blood. These receptors came from a woman aged 65 to 85 with acute or convalescent COVID-19. Both conserved end residues are part of each CDR3. The D gene is left open where the match is weak. Some rows mark clone size as missing; the rest say once, few, many or name a class of expanded clone.

cdr3_length: 13; d_call: .; clone_size: many; j_call: TRBJ2-7; v_call: TRBV21-1; cdr3_aa: CASSIGRVYEQYF; cdr3_nt: TGTGCCAGCAGCATCGGCAGGGTCTACGAGCAGTACTTC
cdr3_length: 17; d_call: TRBD2; clone_size: .; j_call: TRBJ2-5; v_call: TRBV5-3; cdr3_aa: CARSLTSGSSCQETQYF; cdr3_nt: TGTGCCAGAAGCTTGACTAGCGGGAGTTCGTGCCAAGAGACCCAGTACTTC
cdr3_length: 15; d_call: .; clone_size: once; j_call: TRBJ2-2; v_call: TRBV19; cdr3_aa: CASSKDGIITGELFF; cdr3_nt: TGTGCCAGTAGTAAGGACGGGATTATTACCGGGGAGCTGTTTTTT
cdr3_length: 20; d_call: TRBD1; clone_size: once; j_call: TRBJ2-4; v_call: TRBV19; cdr3_aa: CASNPSPTGAHLRAKNIQYF; cdr3_nt: TGTGCCAGTAACCCCTCCCCGACAGGGGCCCATCTGAGGGCCAAAAACATTCAGTACTTC
cdr3_length: 15; d_call: TRBD1; clone_size: .; j_call: TRBJ1-1; v_call: TRBV5-1; cdr3_aa: CASSRQGQSNTEAFF; cdr3_nt: TGCGCCAGCAGCCGCCAGGGACAGTCGAACACTGAAGCTTTCTTT
cdr3_length: 13; d_call: .; clone_size: .; j_call: TRBJ2-7; v_call: TRBV12-3/TRBV12-4; cdr3_aa: CASSLSLAYEQYF; cdr3_nt: TGTGCCAGCAGTTTATCGCTAGCCTACGAGCAGTACTTC
cdr3_length: 17; d_call: TRBD2; clone_size: .; j_call: TRBJ2-2; v_call: TRBV6-6; cdr3_aa: CASSRLAGGRKTGELFF; cdr3_nt: TGTGCCAGCAGTCGACTAGCGGGAGGCCGTAAGACCGGGGAGCTGTTTTTT
cdr3_length: 13; d_call: .; clone_size: .; j_call: TRBJ2-7; v_call: TRBV12-3/TRBV12-4; cdr3_aa: CASGVMGAYEQYF; cdr3_nt: TGTGCCAGCGGTGTCATGGGCGCCTACGAGCAGTACTTC
cdr3_length: 16; d_call: TRBD2; clone_size: .; j_call: TRBJ2-7; v_call: TRBV5-1; cdr3_aa: CASSPRGGRATYEQYF; cdr3_nt: TGCGCCAGCAGCCCGAGGGGCGGGAGAGCCACCTACGAGCAGTACTTC
cdr3_length: 13; d_call: .; clone_size: .; j_call: TRBJ2-7; v_call: TRBV6-5; cdr3_aa: CASRRDTFGEQYF; cdr3_nt: TGTGCCAGTCGTCGGGACACCTTCGGCGAGCAGTACTTC
cdr3_length: 17; d_call: .; clone_size: .; j_call: TRBJ1-1; v_call: TRBV14; cdr3_aa: CASSQDYTFGGNTEAFF; cdr3_nt: TGTGCCAGCAGCCAAGATTACACTTTCGGCGGGAACACTGAAGCTTTCTTT
cdr3_length: 15; d_call: TRBD1; clone_size: .; j_call: TRBJ2-3; v_call: TRBV4-1; cdr3_aa: CASSRPGQTADTQYF; cdr3_nt: TGCGCCAGCAGCCGACCGGGACAGACGGCAGATACGCAGTATTTT
cdr3_length: 16; d_call: .; clone_size: many; j_call: TRBJ1-1; v_call: TRBV5-8; cdr3_aa: CASSPGDFGFRTEAFF; cdr3_nt: TGTGCCAGCAGCCCTGGGGACTTTGGGTTTCGGACTGAAGCTTTCTTT
cdr3_length: 16; d_call: TRBD2; clone_size: .; j_call: TRBJ2-7; v_call: TRBV9; cdr3_aa: CASSVASDVLAGEQYF; cdr3_nt: TGTGCCAGCAGCGTAGCCTCGGACGTCCTAGCGGGGGAGCAGTACTTC
cdr3_length: 14; d_call: TRBD2; clone_size: .; j_call: TRBJ2-1; v_call: TRBV5-1; cdr3_aa: CASSLPSGMNEQFF; cdr3_nt: TGCGCCAGCAGCTTGCCTAGCGGGATGAATGAGCAGTTCTTC
cdr3_length: 16; d_call: .; clone_size: .; j_call: TRBJ2-7; v_call: TRBV19; cdr3_aa: CASRETDGRGVYEQYF; cdr3_nt: TGTGCCAGTAGGGAAACTGACGGGAGAGGGGTTTACGAGCAGTACTTC
cdr3_length: 18; d_call: TRBD1; clone_size: .; j_call: TRBJ1-1; v_call: TRBV2; cdr3_aa: CASRQQQGATIYNTEAFF; cdr3_nt: TGTGCCAGCAGACAACAGCAGGGGGCTACCATCTACAACACTGAAGCTTTCTTT
cdr3_length: 14; d_call: TRBD1; clone_size: .; j_call: TRBJ2-7; v_call: TRBV6-5; cdr3_aa: CASTSGTGGYEQYF; cdr3_nt: TGTGCCAGCACTTCCGGGACAGGGGGTTACGAGCAGTACTTC
cdr3_length: 15; d_call: TRBD2; clone_size: .; j_call: TRBJ2-1; v_call: TRBV3-1/TRBV3-2; cdr3_aa: CASSQGTSGDFKQFF; cdr3_nt: TGTGCCAGCAGCCAAGGTACTAGCGGGGATTTTAAGCAGTTCTTC
cdr3_length: 13; d_call: TRBD1; clone_size: few; j_call: TRBJ1-2; v_call: TRBV3-1/TRBV3-2; cdr3_aa: CASSSRQGLGYTF; cdr3_nt: TGTGCCAGCAGCTCACGACAGGGTCTTGGCTACACCTTC
cdr3_length: 16; d_call: .; clone_size: .; j_call: TRBJ2-7; v_call: TRBV5-4; cdr3_aa: CASSLGGIGQPYEQYF; cdr3_nt: TGTGCCAGCAGCTTGGGGGGGATAGGACAGCCCTACGAGCAGTACTTC
cdr3_length: 15; d_call: TRBD1; clone_size: .; j_call: TRBJ1-3; v_call: TRBV30; cdr3_aa: CAWSAWTGGGNTIYF; cdr3_nt: TGTGCCTGGAGTGCCTGGACAGGGGGCGGAAACACCATATATTTT
cdr3_length: 16; d_call: TRBD2; clone_size: .; j_call: TRBJ2-7; v_call: TRBV27; cdr3_aa: CASRGLAGNDAYEQYF; cdr3_nt: TGTGCCAGCAGAGGACTAGCGGGGAATGACGCCTACGAGCAGTACTTC
cdr3_length: 14; d_call: TRBD2; clone_size: once; j_call: TRBJ2-7; v_call: TRBV6-1; cdr3_aa: CASISRTGGYEQYF; cdr3_nt: TGTGCCAGCATCTCCCGGACGGGAGGGTACGAGCAGTACTTC